These 25 T cell receptor beta chains were all obtained from the same sample, sequenced in a study of blood T cell repertoires in COVID-19. The data were produced by immunoSEQ multiplex PCR, yet TCRdb's version contains in-frame clones alone and is incomplete. The sample lists 300,000 to 350,000 clones; more than 75% were seen once. Sequenced sample: PBMCs or T cells enriched from blood (not recorded which). All receptors come from a woman aged 25-40 years who had recovered from COVID-19.

V usage is TRBV12-3 or TRBV12-4 and J usage is TRBJ1-5; the D is unclear. V lost 7 bases and J lost 7, with 14 bases in between. The CDR3 runs 13 residues. The CDR3, as DNA: TGTGCCAGCAACCCCGGGTTAGGACAGCCCCAGCATTTT. As protein: CASNPGLGQPQHF.

The V call is TRBV12-3 or TRBV12-4, the J call TRBJ1-1; the D gene is possibly TRBD1 (5 bases). With 6 bases removed from V and 7 bases from J, the gap between germline ends came to 15 bases. This CDR3 contains 13 residues. Here the CDR3 DNA reads TGTGCCAGCAGCCCCGGGACTTGGGGTGAAGCTTTCTTT. Translated: CASSPGTWGEAFF.

The chain has TRBV25-1 and TRBJ2-5, with TRBD1 matching 9 bases. The V segment lost 6 bases and the J segment 5 bases; nucleotides outside the gene matches: 10. This CDR3 region has 15 residues. From germline, CDR1 is MGHDK and CDR2 SYGVNS. The CDR3: CASRDLETGGETQYF. The DNA of the CDR3 is TGTGCCAGCAGGGACCTAGAGACAGGGGGGGAGACCCAGTACTTC. The full variable domain, rest sourced from reference TRBV25-1 and TRBJ2-5, is EADIYQTPRYLVIGTGKKITLECSQTMGHDKMYWYQQDPGMELHLIHYSYGVNSTEKGDLSSESTVSRIRTEHFPLTLESARPSHTSQYLCASRDLETGGETQYFGPGTRLLVL.

As for this clone: Other nucleotide sequences from this sample produce the same CDR3. V gene TRBV9 combines with J gene TRBJ2-2; the match to TRBD1 covers 9 bases. J lost 6 bases, V lost 0 bases, and 3 bases had no gene match. CDR3 length: 15 amino acids. Per germline, CDR1 SGDLS and CDR2 YYNGEE. CDR3 sequence: CASSVAGQGAGELFF. The CDR3 nucleotides read TGTGCCAGCAGCGTAGCGGGACAGGGAGCCGGGGAGCTGTTTTTT.

This clone turned up a few times. The V call is TRBV7-8, the J call TRBJ1-5, with 10 nucleotides matching TRBD1. Germline-derived CDR1 and CDR2 are SGHVS and FQNEAQ. The length of the CDR3 is 16 residues. V gave up 5 bases and J gave up 5 bases; unmatched junction bases: 9. Here the CDR3 DNA reads TGTGCCAGCAGCCTTCGGACAGGGGGATCGTATCAGCCCCAGCATTTT. Protein product: CASSLRTGGSYQPQHF.

The chain couples TRBV30 to TRBJ2-7; 9 bases align to TRBD2. Trimming removed 2 bases from V and 4 bases from J; junction bases left unmatched: 6. The CDR3 runs to 14 residues. CDR1 is GTSNPN and CDR2 is SVGIG in the germline V gene (reference sequence). The CDR3 nucleotides read TGTGCCTGGAGTCGGGGCGGGGGGGCATACGAGCAGTACTTC. Protein: CAWSRGGGAYEQYF.

This clone was recorded only once. The rearrangement uses TRBV23-1 and TRBJ2-6; D may be TRBD1 (5 bases). TRBV23-1 is identified as an open reading frame with a role that is uncertain. CDR3 length: 20 residues. The V and J ends lost 0 bases and 0 bases respectively, with 18 bases between them. The CDR3 DNA reads as TGCGCCAGCAGTCAATCAGGGATATTGACAGCAACCTCTGGGGCCAACGTCCTGACTTTC. Its protein product is CASSQSGILTATSGANVLTF.

The genes are TRBV19 and TRBJ1-1; TRBD1 matches 10 bases. Germline V gene lookup returns CDR1 LNHDA and CDR2 SQIVND (reference sequence). The CDR3 runs 15 residues. V shed 5 bases and J 1 base; nucleotides not matched to a gene: 4. The CDR3 loop reads CASSPRTGGNTEAFF. Written as DNA, the CDR3 is TGTGCCAGTAGTCCGCGGACAGGGGGGAACACTGAAGCTTTCTTT. The whole variable domain, filled in from reference TRBV19 and TRBJ1-1, reads DGGITQSPKYLFRKEGQNVTLSCEQNLNHDAMYWYRQDPGQGLRLIYYSQIVNDFQKGDIAEGYSVSREKKESFPLTVTSAQKNPTAFYLCASSPRTGGNTEAFFGQGTRLTVV.

This chain joins TRBV28 and TRBJ2-4, with 8 bases lining up with TRBD1. The CDR3 is 15 amino acids. Germline CDR1 reads MDHEN; CDR2 reads SYDVKM. J gave up 3 bases and V 6 bases, and 7 bases lay outside the gene matches. Here the CDR3 DNA reads TGTGCCAGCAGCACCGACAGGGGATACAAAAACATTCAGTACTTC. Protein sequence: CASSTDRGYKNIQYF.

The chain links TRBV19 to TRBJ2-7; D perhaps matches TRBD1 (5 bases). There are 12 residues in the CDR3. Germline assignment: CDR1 LNHDA and CDR2 SQIVND (reference sequence). V dropped 5 bases and J dropped 2 bases, with 7 bases sitting between them. The CDR3 DNA reads as TGTGCCAGTAGTGCAGGGACCTACGAGCAGTACTTC. This codes for CASSAGTYEQYF.

The genes are TRBV9 and TRBJ1-1; tentative D call: TRBD1 (6 bases). V shed 2 bases and J shed 1 base, with 15 bases lying between them. From germline, CDR1 is SGDLS and CDR2 YYNGEE. The CDR3 is 16 residues long. CDR3 coding DNA: TGTGCCAGCAGCGTTACAACAGGGAATAAGAACACTGAAGCTTTCTTT. Protein product: CASSVTTGNKNTEAFF.

DNA for the CDR3: TGTGCCAGCAGCCTCCAGGGAGGGGGCACTGAAGCTTTCTTT. This encodes CASSLQGGGTEAFF. The chain is built from TRBV7-9 and TRBJ1-1; tentative D call: TRBD1 (6 bases). The CDR3 spans 14 residues. Per the germline V gene, CDR1 is SEHNR and CDR2 is FQNEAQ (reference sequence). Trimming took off 5 bases at V and 4 bases at J, with 14 bases between the two ends.

The chain is built from TRBV29-1 and TRBJ1-5; 7 bases map to TRBD1. This CDR3 has 12 amino acids. The germline V gene encodes CDR1 SQVTM and CDR2 ANQGSEA. J gave up 7 bases and V 4 bases, and 4 bases lay outside the gene matches. For the CDR3, the DNA is TGCAGCGTTGCCGACAGGGACCAGCCCCAGCATTTT. Protein: CSVADRDQPQHF.

The V and J genes are TRBV7-9 and TRBJ1-1; D unclear. Germline V lookup: CDR1 SEHNR, CDR2 FQNEAQ (reference sequence). The CDR3 sequence is 15 residues long. Trimming shortened V by 1 base and J by 2 bases, and 11 bases separated the two germline ends. The CDR3 DNA follows: TGTGCCAGCAGCTTAGTTGGAGGGCTCAACACTGAAGCTTTCTTT. As protein: CASSLVGGLNTEAFF.

The DNA for the CDR3 is TGCGCCAGCAGCTTGCTGGCGGGGCCAGGGGAGACCCAGTACTTC. Its translation is CASSLLAGPGETQYF. The gene calls are TRBV5-1 and TRBJ2-5, with D possibly being TRBD2 (6 bases). Germline V gene data show CDR1 as SGHRS and CDR2 as YFSETQ. V lost 1 base and J lost 5, with 15 bases in between. The CDR3 sequence is 15 residues long. The full variable domain, completed using reference TRBV5-1 and TRBJ2-5, is KAGVTQTPRYLIKTRGQQVTLSCSPISGHRSVSWYQQTPGQGLQFLFEYFSETQRNKGNFPGRFSGRQFSNSRSEMNVSTLELGDSALYLCASSLLAGPGETQYFGPGTRLLVL.

V gene TRBV2 combines with J gene TRBJ2-7, with D uncertain. This CDR3 region has 11 residues. Trimming shortened V by 5 bases and J by 2 bases, and 4 bases separated the two germline ends. Germline assignment: CDR1 SNHLY and CDR2 FYNNEI. The CDR3 reads CASSRAYEQYF. CDR3 DNA sequence: TGTGCCAGCAGTCGCGCCTACGAGCAGTACTTC.

The chain joins TRBV7-9 to TRBJ1-5; D remains ambiguous. V lost 0 bases and J lost 3, with 18 bases in between. From germline, CDR1 is SEHNR and CDR2 FQNEAQ (reference sequence). The length of the CDR3 is 18 residues. CDR3: CASSLAVRSEGFNQPQHF. CDR3 sequence (DNA): TGTGCCAGCAGCTTAGCCGTTCGGTCCGAGGGTTTCAATCAGCCCCAGCATTTT.

The CDR3 region has the DNA TGTGCCAGCAGCCGGACAGGGGGCCAAGAGACCCAGTACTTC. This codes for CASSRTGGQETQYF. J is TRBJ2-5 and V is TRBV11-3; 10 bases match TRBD1. Trimming removed 5 bases from V and 1 base from J; junction bases left unmatched: 1. This CDR3 spans 14 amino acids. Germline V CDR1 and CDR2: SGHNT, YENEEA.

The chain recombines TRBV4-3 with TRBJ2-7; D is unclear. V was clipped by 3 bases and J by 4 bases, with 10 bases between them. CDR3 length: 13 amino acids. Germline V gene sequence: CDR1 LGHNA, CDR2 YSLEER. This CDR3 reads CASSHTVRYEQYF. The CDR3, as DNA: TGCGCCAGCAGCCACACAGTGAGATACGAGCAGTACTTC.

V usage is TRBV24-1 and J usage is TRBJ2-3; TRBD1 matches 9 bases. With 3 bases clipped from V and 0 bases from J, the junction kept 6 bases outside the gene matches. This CDR3 is built from 17 residues. Germline lookup yields CDR1 KGHDR and CDR2 SFDVKD. The CDR3 coding sequence is TGTGCCACCAGTGATCCGGGACAGGGATTTAGCACAGATACGCAGTATTTT. This gives the protein CATSDPGQGFSTDTQYF.

The chain recombines TRBV6-5 with TRBJ2-7; tentatively, D is TRBD1 (6 bases). CDR1 is MNHEY and CDR2 is SVGAGI in the germline V gene. V lost 0 bases, J lost 6 bases, and 12 bases lay in between. The CDR3 has 14 residues. The CDR3 nucleotides are TGTGCCAGCAGTTACTCGGGGCAGGGGACCGAGCAGTACTTC. Translation gives CASSYSGQGTEQYF.

The chain has TRBV3-1 (or the pseudogene TRBV3-2) and TRBJ1-4; tentative D call: TRBD1 (5 bases). The germline V gene has CDR1 LGHDT and CDR2 YNNKEL (reference sequence). The CDR3 has 13 amino acids. The germline V and J ends were trimmed by 0 bases and 12 bases, with 11 bases remaining between them. CDR3 nucleotide sequence: TGTGCCAGCAGCCAAGATCGAGGAGGGGAACTGTTTTTT. Encoded protein: CASSQDRGGELFF.

This chain joins TRBV19 and TRBJ1-6; 7 positions match TRBD1. This CDR3 spans 18 amino acids. CDR1 LNHDA and CDR2 SQIVND come from the germline V gene (reference sequence). The V and J ends lost 5 bases and 9 bases, in that order; junction bases with no gene match: 19. CDR3 amino acids: CASSPARGTGADGSPLHF. CDR3 in DNA: TGTGCCAGTAGTCCAGCCAGGGGAACAGGGGCAGATGGTTCACCCCTCCACTTT.

J is TRBJ1-6 and V is TRBV30; D is unclear. With 4 bases removed from V and 6 bases from J, the gap between germline ends came to 13 bases. CDR3 length: 14 amino acids. CDR1 GTSNPN and CDR2 SVGIG come from the germline V gene (reference sequence). The CDR3 reads CAWMRALSNSPLHF. CDR3 bases: TGTGCCTGGATGAGGGCCTTGAGTAATTCACCCCTCCACTTT.

This chain connects TRBV30 to TRBJ1-1; D is possibly TRBD1 (6 bases). Germline CDR1 and CDR2: GTSNPN and SVGIG (reference sequence). Trimming cost V 0 bases and J 4 bases, with 9 bases left between them. The CDR3 runs to 13 residues. Here the CDR3 reads CAWSVQGFTEAFF. Written as DNA, the CDR3 is TGTGCCTGGAGTGTACAGGGTTTCACTGAAGCTTTCTTT.